This note documents a single TCR beta chain sequence. The entry originates in a study of cytomegalovirus exposure and HLA in healthy donors. Amplification used 60 Vbeta primers and 13 Jbeta primers. Data came from immunoSEQ multiplex PCR; TCRdb stores just in-frame clones and leaves some out. The repertoire holds about 230,000 clones, with around 85% as singletons. Germline CDR1 is SGHTA and CDR2 is FQGNSA. V gave up 4 bases and J gave up 3 bases, with 14 bases separating them. The CDR3 covers 15 residues. The chain combines TRBV7-2 with TRBJ2-3; perhaps TRBD1 as D (6 bases). The specimen was PBMCs. The receptor was isolated from a human donor in good health. Written as DNA, the CDR3 is TGTGCCAGCAGCTCAAGGGGGAGTTGGACAGATACGCAGTATTTT. Amino acid sequence: CASSSRGSWTDTQYF.